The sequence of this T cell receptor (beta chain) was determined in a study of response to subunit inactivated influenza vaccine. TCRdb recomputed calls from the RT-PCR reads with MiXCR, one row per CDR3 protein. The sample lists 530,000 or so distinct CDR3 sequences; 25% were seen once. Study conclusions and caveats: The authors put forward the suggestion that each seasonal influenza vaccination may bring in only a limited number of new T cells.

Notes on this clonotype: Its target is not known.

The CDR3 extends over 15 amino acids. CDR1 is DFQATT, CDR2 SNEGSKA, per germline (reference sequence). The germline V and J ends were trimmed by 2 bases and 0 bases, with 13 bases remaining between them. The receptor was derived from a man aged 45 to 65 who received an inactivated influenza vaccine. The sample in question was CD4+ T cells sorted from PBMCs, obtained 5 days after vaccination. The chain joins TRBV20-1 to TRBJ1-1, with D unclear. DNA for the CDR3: TGCAGTGCTAGACAGCCGACGATTTTGAACACTGAAGCTTTCTTT. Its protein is CSARQPTILNTEAFF.